Shown below are 4 T cell receptor beta chains from a single sample sequenced in a study of blood T cell repertoires in COVID-19 (dated by TCRdb to between 2020 and 2021). Libraries were prepared through the immunoSEQ multiplex PCR assay. Entries here come from immuneACCESS through TCRdb and include only in-frame sequences with V and J called. Some clones fail to appear in such tables; in the studies checked, an unresolved V gene covers under half of the shortfall, and the cause of the remainder is unknown. This sample gives approximately 190,000 clones in total; 70% to 90% of them show up just once. The ten largest make up approximately 5.9% of the sample. What was sequenced was peripheral blood. The source is a man older than 75 with acute or convalescent COVID-19.

This chain connects TRBV4-2 to TRBJ2-2, with 13 bases that match TRBD2. Germline lookup yields CDR1 LGHNA and CDR2 YNFKEQ. V gave up 5 bases and J gave up 7 bases; unmatched junction bases: 7. CDR3 length equals 16 residues. CDR3 nucleotide sequence: TGTGCCAGCAGCTCAGGACTAGCGGGAGCAGGCGGGGAGCTGTTTTTT. It encodes CASSSGLAGAGGELFF.

This sequence joins TRBV19 and TRBJ2-7; TRBD1 is a possible D gene (6 bases). The CDR3 loop spans 14 amino acids. V shed 3 bases and J shed 4 bases, with 13 bases lying between them. In germline, CDR1 is LNHDA, CDR2 SQIVND (reference sequence). The CDR3 bases are TGTGCCAGTAGTATCCGGGACACCTTATACGAGCAGTACGTC. Residues: CASSIRDTLYEQYV.

V usage is TRBV13 and J usage is TRBJ2-7, with unresolved D. CDR1 and CDR2 (germline): PRHDT, FYEKMQ (reference sequence). This CDR3 has 12 amino acids. The V gene lost 5 bases and the J gene lost 5 bases, with 10 bases spanning the gap. The CDR3 DNA reads as TGTGCCAGCAGCGATTTAAGCCACGAGCAGTACGTC. This sequence encodes CASSDLSHEQYV.

This clone has at least ten counts. The CDR3 DNA follows: TGTGCCACCAGCGGGCCCGGTATTACTGAAGCTTTCTTT. This sequence encodes CATSGPGITEAFF. The chain employs TRBV15 and TRBJ1-1; unclear D gene. Germline loops: CDR1 LNHNV, CDR2 YYDKDF (reference sequence). The CDR3 has 13 residues. V was pared by 5 bases and J by 5 bases, with 12 bases between.